This is a list of T cell receptor beta chains from one sample in a study of lymphopenia after photon versus proton radiotherapy. Profiled with immunoSEQ multiplex PCR; TCRdb holds only in-frame clones, not every one. The sample includes around 12,000 clones, about 87% of them seen just once. The sample in question was peripheral blood, obtained from a patient treated with photon-based radiotherapy. Every receptor here comes from a man aged 55 to 70 with pancreatic cancer. The CDR3 runs from the conserved cysteine through the conserved F or W. D genes are given only for firm matches. Size tells how often a clone was seen (once, few, many) or the class of an expanded clone, and some rows leave it out.

-	TRBV7-2	TRBJ2-2	-	TGTGCCAGCAGCCCCCAGGGACCCGGGGAGCTGTTTTTT	CASSPQGPGELFF
TRBD1	TRBV5-1	TRBJ2-2	-	TGCGCCAGCAGCTTGATGGCCCGACAGGGGGGTAACACCGGGGAGCTGTTTTTT	CASSLMARQGGNTGELFF
TRBD1	TRBV4-2	TRBJ2-1	-	TGTGCCAGCAGCCAAGAGATCGGGGGACAGGGGTGGTTCGGCTCCTACAATGAGCAGTTCTTC	CASSQEIGGQGWFGSYNEQFF
-	TRBV9	TRBJ1-3	-	TGTGCCAGCAGCAAGAACCCAACAGGGAACTCTGGAAACACCATATATTTT	CASSKNPTGNSGNTIYF
-	TRBV21-1	TRBJ2-1	-	TGTGCCAGCAGCAAAGCGGCGGTGGCGAGCTCCTACAATGAGCAGTTCTTC	CASSKAAVASSYNEQFF
-	TRBV27	TRBJ1-6	-	TGTGCCAGCGGCCCGATAGACAGGTTATCCTATAATTCACCCCTCCACTTT	CASGPIDRLSYNSPLHF
-	TRBV11-2	TRBJ2-7	-	TGTGCCAGCAGCTACCCAGGGCGGGGCCCCAGCTCCTACGAGCAGTACTTC	CASSYPGRGPSSYEQYF
-	TRBV7-2	TRBJ2-5	-	TGTGCCAGCAGCTTGGGATCCGTCGAGACCCAGTACTTC	CASSLGSVETQYF
-	TRBV6-5	TRBJ1-2	few	TGTGCCAGCAGTTATCCAGGTGGCTACACCTTC	CASSYPGGYTF
TRBD2	TRBV15	TRBJ2-1	-	TGTGCCACCAGCAGTGTAGCGGGGGGGCCCAATGAGCAGTTCTTC	CATSSVAGGPNEQFF
-	TRBV2	TRBJ1-2	-	TGTGCCAGCACTGACGGGGGGCGAGACTATGGCTACACCTTC	CASTDGGRDYGYTF
-	TRBV9	TRBJ1-2	-	TGTGCCAGCAGCGCCCACCCGGGCAGAGGGTCATTCTATGGCTACACCTTC	CASSAHPGRGSFYGYTF
-	TRBV7-6	TRBJ2-3	-	TGTGCCAGCAGCTTGCCTCGTGTCGGGACGGTTAGCACAGATACGCAGTATTTT	CASSLPRVGTVSTDTQYF
-	TRBV4-2	TRBJ1-1	-	TGTGCCAGCAGCCGAGACTATTCGGGCACTGAAGCTTTCTTT	CASSRDYSGTEAFF
-	TRBV2	TRBJ1-2	-	TGTGCCAGCAGTAACCGGGGGTTTGGTGTACGAGGCTACACCTTC	CASSNRGFGVRGYTF
TRBD2	TRBV19	TRBJ2-4	-	TGTGCCAGCCTTTCTTTGGGTAGCGGGGGAAGGGTCATTCAGTACTTC	CASLSLGSGGRVIQYF
TRBD1	TRBV2	TRBJ1-5	-	TGTGCCAGCAGTAAAACAGGGGGTTACTTCGATCAGCCCCAGCATTTT	CASSKTGGYFDQPQHF
TRBD1	TRBV6-6	TRBJ2-7	-	TGTGCCAGCAGATCTCTTCCGGGACAGGGCAAATACGAGCAGTACTTC	CASRSLPGQGKYEQYF
TRBD1	TRBV4-1	TRBJ1-5	-	TGCGCCAGCAGCCAAGGATCCGGGACAGGGGTAGATCAGCCCCAGCATTTT	CASSQGSGTGVDQPQHF
-	TRBV9	TRBJ1-6	-	TGTGCCAGCAGCGTAGAGGGGAGCAATAATTCACCCCTCCACTTT	CASSVEGSNNSPLHF
TRBD1	TRBV6-1	TRBJ1-2	-	TGTGCCAGCAGTGAGAGGGACAGAAAGAACTATGGCTACACCTTC	CASSERDRKNYGYTF
-	TRBV25-1	TRBJ1-1	-	TGTGCCAGCACCGAAGGGATTACTGAAGCTTTCTTT	CASTEGITEAFF
-	TRBV27	TRBJ1-2	-	TGTGCCAGCAGAGAGACGGGTTATAACTATGGCTACACCTTC	CASRETGYNYGYTF
TRBD1	TRBV18	TRBJ2-7	-	TGTGCCAGCTCACACTCACAGGGGGGCCACTACGAGCAGTACTTC	CASSHSQGGHYEQYF
-	TRBV6-1	TRBJ2-7	-	TGTGCCAGCAGTAAAGGGCCGTACGAGCAGTACTTC	CASSKGPYEQYF